This section outlines one TCR beta chain sequence together with its context. These data originate in a study of blood T cell repertoires in COVID-19. Study background: Whether acute or convalescent, the COVID-19 samples came from the United States, Italy and Spain. Sources were T cells, B-cell-depleted T cells, or PBMCs; the material itself was cDNA or gDNA.

Original handling: Reference gene primers were amplified, and this amplification served to estimate nucleated cell counts. Using immunoSEQ multiplex PCR, the repertoire was profiled, and TCRdb retains in-frame clones only, with some absent. That table gives V, J and clone size, and the DNA gave D and trimming. The sample includes roughly 200,000 clones, 87% seen only once; the top ten take 5.5% to 7.5%. Material: peripheral blood. The receptor's source is a man in his fifties or sixties who had recovered from COVID-19.

The chain's CDR3 is CASSPGQGVDNQPQHF. In DNA form, the CDR3 reads TGTGCCAGCTCCCCCGGACAGGGAGTGGACAATCAGCCCCAGCATTTT. This chain connects TRBV18 to TRBJ1-5; TRBD1 aligns across 8 bases. CDR1 and CDR2 from the germline V gene are KGHSH and LQKENI. The CDR3 has 16 amino acids. J gave up 3 bases and V 6 bases, and 10 bases lay outside the gene matches.